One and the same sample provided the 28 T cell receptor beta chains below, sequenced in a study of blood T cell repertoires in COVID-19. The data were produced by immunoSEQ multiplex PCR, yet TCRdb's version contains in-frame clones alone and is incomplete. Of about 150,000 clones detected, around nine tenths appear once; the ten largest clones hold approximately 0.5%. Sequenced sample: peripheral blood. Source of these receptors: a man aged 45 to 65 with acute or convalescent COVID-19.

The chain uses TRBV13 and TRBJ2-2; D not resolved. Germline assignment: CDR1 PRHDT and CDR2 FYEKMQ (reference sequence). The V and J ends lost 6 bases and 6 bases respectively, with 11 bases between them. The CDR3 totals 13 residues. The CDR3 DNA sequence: TGTGCCAGCAGTTCGACAAGTCCCGGGGAGCTGTTTTTT. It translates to CASSSTSPGELFF.

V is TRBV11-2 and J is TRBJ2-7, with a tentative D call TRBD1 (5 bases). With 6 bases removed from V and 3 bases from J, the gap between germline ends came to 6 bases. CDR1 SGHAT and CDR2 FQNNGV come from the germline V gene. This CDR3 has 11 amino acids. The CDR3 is CASRDSYEQYF. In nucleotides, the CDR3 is TGTGCCAGCAGAGACAGCTACGAGCAGTACTTC.

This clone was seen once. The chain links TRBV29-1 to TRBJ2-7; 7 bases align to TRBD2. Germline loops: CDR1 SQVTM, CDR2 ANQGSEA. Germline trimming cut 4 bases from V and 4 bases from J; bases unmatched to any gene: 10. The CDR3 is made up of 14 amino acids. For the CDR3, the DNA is TGCAGCGTTGCCCCCCAGGAAGCGGGATACGAGCAGTACTTC. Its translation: CSVAPQEAGYEQYF.

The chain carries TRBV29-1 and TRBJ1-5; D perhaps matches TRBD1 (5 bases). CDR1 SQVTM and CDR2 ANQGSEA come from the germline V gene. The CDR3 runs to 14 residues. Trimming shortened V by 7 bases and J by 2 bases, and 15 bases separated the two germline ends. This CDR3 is CSAKWGTGNQPQHF. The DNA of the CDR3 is TGCAGCGCAAAGTGGGGGACTGGCAATCAGCCCCAGCATTTT.

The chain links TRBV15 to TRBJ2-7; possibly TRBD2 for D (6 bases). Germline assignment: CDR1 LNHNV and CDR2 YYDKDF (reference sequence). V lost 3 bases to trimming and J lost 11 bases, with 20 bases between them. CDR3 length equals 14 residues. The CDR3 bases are TGTGCCACCAGCAGTTTACTGGACTACTCATTGGAGTACTTC. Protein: CATSSLLDYSLEYF.

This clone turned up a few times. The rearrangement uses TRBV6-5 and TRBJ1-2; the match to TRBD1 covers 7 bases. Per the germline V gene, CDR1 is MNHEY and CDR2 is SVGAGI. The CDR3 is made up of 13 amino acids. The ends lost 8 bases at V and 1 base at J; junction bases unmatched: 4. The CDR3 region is CASGTEVNYGYTF. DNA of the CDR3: TGTGCCAGCGGGACAGAAGTTAACTATGGCTACACCTTC.

The CDR3 bases are TGTGCCAGCCAAAGGGACTATCGGGAGACCCAGTACTTC. This sequence encodes CASQRDYRETQYF. The chain uses TRBV2 and TRBJ2-5; 7 bases are a match to TRBD2. The germline V gene encodes CDR1 SNHLY and CDR2 FYNNEI. Trimming at V came to 8 bases and at J to 5 bases, leaving 8 bases not matched to a gene. This CDR3 contains 13 residues.

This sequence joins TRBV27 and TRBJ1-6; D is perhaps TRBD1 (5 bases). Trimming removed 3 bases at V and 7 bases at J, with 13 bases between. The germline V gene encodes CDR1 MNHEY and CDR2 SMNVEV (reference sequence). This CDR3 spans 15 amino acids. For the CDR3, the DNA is TGTGCCAGCAGTTTGTCCCGGGACTTCAATTCACCCCTCCACTTT. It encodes CASSLSRDFNSPLHF.

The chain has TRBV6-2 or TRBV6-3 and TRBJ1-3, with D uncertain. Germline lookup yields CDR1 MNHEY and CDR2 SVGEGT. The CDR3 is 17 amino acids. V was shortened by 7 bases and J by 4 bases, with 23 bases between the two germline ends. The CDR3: CASTPRDLYRRGNTIYF. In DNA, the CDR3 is TGTGCCAGCACCCCCCGGGATCTATACAGACGCGGAAACACCATATATTTT.

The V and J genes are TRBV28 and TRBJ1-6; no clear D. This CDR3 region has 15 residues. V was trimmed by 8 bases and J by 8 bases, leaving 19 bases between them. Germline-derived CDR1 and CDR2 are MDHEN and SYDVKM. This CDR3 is CASQPPPLRYSPLHF. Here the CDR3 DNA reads TGTGCCAGCCAACCCCCCCCATTGAGGTATTCACCCCTCCACTTT. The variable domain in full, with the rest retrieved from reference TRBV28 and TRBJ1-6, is DVKVTQSSRYLVKRTGEKVFLECVQDMDHENMFWYRQDPGLGLRLIYFSYDVKMKEKGDIPEGYSVSREKKERFSLILESASTNQTSMYLCASQPPPLRYSPLHFGNGTRLTVT.

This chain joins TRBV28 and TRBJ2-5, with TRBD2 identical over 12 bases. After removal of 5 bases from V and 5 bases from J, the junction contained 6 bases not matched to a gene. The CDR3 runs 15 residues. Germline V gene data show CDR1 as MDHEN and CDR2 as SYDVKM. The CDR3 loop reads CASSPGLAGRETQYF. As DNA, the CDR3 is TGTGCCAGCAGTCCCGGACTAGCGGGGAGGGAGACCCAGTACTTC.

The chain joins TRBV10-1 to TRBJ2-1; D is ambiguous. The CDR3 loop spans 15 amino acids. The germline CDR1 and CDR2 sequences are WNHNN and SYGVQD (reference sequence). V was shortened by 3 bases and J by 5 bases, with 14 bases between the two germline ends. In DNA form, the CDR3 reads TGCGCCAGCAGTGAAAACTCCTTCCTACACAATGAGCAGTTCTTC. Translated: CASSENSFLHNEQFF.

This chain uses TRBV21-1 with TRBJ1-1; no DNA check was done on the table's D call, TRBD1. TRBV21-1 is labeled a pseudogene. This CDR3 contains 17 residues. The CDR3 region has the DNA TGTGCCAGCAGCAGAACCGGGACAGGGGGCTTGGACACTGAAGCTTTCTTT. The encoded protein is CASSRTGTGGLDTEAFF.

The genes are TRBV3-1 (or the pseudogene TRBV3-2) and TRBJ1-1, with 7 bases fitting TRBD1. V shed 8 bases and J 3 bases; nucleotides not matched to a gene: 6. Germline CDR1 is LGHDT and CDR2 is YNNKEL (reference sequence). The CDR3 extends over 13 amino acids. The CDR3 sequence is CASGAGGDTEAFF. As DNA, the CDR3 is TGTGCCAGCGGGGCAGGGGGTGACACTGAAGCTTTCTTT.

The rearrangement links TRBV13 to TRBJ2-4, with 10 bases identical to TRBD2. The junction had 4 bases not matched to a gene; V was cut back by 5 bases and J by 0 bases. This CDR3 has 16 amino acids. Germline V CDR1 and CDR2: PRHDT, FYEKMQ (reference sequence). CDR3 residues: CASSPGLAVAKNIQYF. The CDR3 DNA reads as TGTGCCAGCAGCCCAGGACTAGCGGTAGCCAAAAACATTCAGTACTTC.

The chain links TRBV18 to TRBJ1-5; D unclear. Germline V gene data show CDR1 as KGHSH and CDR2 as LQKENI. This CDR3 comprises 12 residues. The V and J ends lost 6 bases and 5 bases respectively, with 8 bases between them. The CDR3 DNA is TGTGCCAGCTCGCTCGGGGATCAGCCCCAGCATTTT. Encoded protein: CASSLGDQPQHF.

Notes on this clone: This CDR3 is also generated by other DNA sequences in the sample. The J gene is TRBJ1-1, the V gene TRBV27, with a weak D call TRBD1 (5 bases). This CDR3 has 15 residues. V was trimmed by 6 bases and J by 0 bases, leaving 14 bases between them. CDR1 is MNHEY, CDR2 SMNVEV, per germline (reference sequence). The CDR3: CASSFTGGMNTEAFF. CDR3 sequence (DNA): TGTGCCAGCAGCTTTACCGGGGGGATGAACACTGAAGCTTTCTTT.

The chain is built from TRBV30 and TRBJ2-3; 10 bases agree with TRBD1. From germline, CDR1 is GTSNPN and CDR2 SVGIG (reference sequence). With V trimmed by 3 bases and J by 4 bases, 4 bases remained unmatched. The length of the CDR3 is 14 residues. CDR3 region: CAWSFGTGADTQYF. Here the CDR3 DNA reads TGTGCCTGGAGCTTTGGGACAGGGGCAGATACGCAGTATTTT.

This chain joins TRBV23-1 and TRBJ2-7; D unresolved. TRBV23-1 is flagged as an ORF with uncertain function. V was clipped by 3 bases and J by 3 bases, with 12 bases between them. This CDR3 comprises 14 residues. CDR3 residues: CASSQRWPFYEQYF. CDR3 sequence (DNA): TGCGCCAGCAGTCAGAGGTGGCCGTTCTACGAGCAGTACTTC.

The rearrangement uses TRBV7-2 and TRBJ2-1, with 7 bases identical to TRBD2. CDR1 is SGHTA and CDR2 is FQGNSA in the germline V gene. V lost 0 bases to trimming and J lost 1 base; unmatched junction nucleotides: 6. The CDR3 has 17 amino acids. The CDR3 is CASSLASSGISYNEQFF. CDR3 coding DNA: TGTGCCAGCAGCTTAGCCTCTAGCGGAATATCCTACAATGAGCAGTTCTTC.

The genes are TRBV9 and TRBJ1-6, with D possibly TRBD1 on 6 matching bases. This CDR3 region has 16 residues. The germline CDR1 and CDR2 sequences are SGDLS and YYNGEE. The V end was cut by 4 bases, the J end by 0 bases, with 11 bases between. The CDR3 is CASSLDRSSYNSPLHF. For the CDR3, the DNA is TGTGCCAGCAGCCTGGACAGAAGCTCCTATAATTCACCCCTCCACTTT.

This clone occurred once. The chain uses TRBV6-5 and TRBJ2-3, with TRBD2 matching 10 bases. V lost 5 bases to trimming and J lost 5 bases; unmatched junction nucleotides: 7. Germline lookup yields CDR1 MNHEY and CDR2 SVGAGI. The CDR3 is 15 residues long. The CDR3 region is CASSRLAGGGDTQYF. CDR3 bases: TGTGCCAGCAGTAGGTTAGCGGGGGGCGGAGATACGCAGTATTTT.

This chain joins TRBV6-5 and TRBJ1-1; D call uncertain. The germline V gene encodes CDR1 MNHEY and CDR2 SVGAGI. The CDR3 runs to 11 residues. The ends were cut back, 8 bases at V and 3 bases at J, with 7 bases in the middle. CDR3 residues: CASAGDTEAFF. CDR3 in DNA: TGTGCCAGCGCCGGGGACACTGAAGCTTTCTTT.

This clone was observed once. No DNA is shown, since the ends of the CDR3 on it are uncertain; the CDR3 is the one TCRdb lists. This chain's CDR3 is CASSKALRVGEGAAYSYNEQFF. The chain employs TRBV21-1 and TRBJ2-1; the table's D call of TRBD1 was not tested on the DNA. TRBV21-1 counts as a pseudogene. The CDR3 comprises 22 residues, both ends counted.

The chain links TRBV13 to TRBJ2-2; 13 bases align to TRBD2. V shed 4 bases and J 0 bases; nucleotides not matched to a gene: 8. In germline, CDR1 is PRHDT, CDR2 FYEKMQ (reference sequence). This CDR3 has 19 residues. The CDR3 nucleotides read TGTGCCAGCAGCTCCTCGGGACTAGCGGGGAGGTCGAACACCGGGGAGCTGTTTTTT. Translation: CASSSSGLAGRSNTGELFF.

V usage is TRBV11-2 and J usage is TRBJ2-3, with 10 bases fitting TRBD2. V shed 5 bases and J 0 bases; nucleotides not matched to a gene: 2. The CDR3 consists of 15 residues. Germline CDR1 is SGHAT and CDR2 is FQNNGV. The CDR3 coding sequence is TGTGCCAGCAGCGCGGGACTAGCGAGCACAGATACGCAGTATTTT. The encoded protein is CASSAGLASTDTQYF.

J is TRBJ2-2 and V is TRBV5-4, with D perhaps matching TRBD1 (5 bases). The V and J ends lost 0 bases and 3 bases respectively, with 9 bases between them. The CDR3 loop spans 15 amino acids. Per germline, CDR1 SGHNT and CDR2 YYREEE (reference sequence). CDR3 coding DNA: TGTGCCAGCAGCTTGGGTCGGACATACACCGGGGAGCTGTTTTTT. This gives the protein CASSLGRTYTGELFF.

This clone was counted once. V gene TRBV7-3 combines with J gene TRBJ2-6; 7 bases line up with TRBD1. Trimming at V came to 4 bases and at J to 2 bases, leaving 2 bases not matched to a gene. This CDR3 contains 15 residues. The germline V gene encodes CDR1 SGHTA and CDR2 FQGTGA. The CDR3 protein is CASSSGQPGANVLTF. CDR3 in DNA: TGTGCCAGCAGCTCGGGACAGCCTGGGGCCAACGTCCTGACTTTC.